This TCR beta chain was retrieved from a study of blood T cell repertoires in COVID-19. Study in general: Samples representing acute and convalescent COVID-19 were sourced from the United States, Italy and Spain. Nucleic acid was either cDNA or gDNA, and it came from T cells, B-cell-depleted T cells, or PBMCs.

In its sample, this clone was seen a few times. In the study's own analysis: The assay estimated nucleated cells by amplifying reference gene primers. Here immunoSEQ multiplex PCR was the method, and the copy in TCRdb shows in-frame clones only, minus some. The V and J calls and clone size were taken over from that table, and D and trimming were inferred from the DNA. The sample has 50,000 to 75,000 clones; around 70% are singletons. The CDR3 covers 16 residues. Trimming cost V 1 base and J 6 bases, with 16 bases left between them. Germline-derived CDR1 and CDR2 are LGHNT and FRNRAP. The source material was peripheral blood. V and J are TRBV12-5 and TRBJ1-5; D perhaps matches TRBD1 (5 bases). This TCR was recovered from a woman between 50 and 59 years old with active or convalescent COVID-19. CDR3 residues: CASGLGTTEAGQPQHF. The DNA for the CDR3 is TGTGCTAGTGGTTTGGGGACGACAGAGGCTGGTCAGCCCCAGCATTTT.